The 30 T cell receptor beta chains presented below share a single source sample, sequenced in a study of neurological immune-mediated disorders. MiXCR was run by TCRdb on the 5' RACE reads, yielding one entry per CDR3 protein. The table has fewer than 85,000 distinct CDR3 sequences, approximately 17% seen once. What was sequenced was PBMCs. The receptors originated from a middle-aged woman in good health.

This clonotype was seen repeatedly, ten times or more. The chain has TRBV20-1 and TRBJ2-3, with 10 bases matching TRBD2. Germline V lookup: CDR1 DFQATT, CDR2 SNEGSKA (reference sequence). J lost 2 bases, V lost 6 bases, and 5 bases had no gene match. This CDR3 region has 14 residues. The CDR3 reads CSALAGAITDTQYF. CDR3 nucleotides: TGCAGTGCCCTAGCGGGGGCAATCACAGATACGCAGTATTTT.

This clonotype has only a few counts. The chain recombines TRBV4-3 with TRBJ1-1; D uncertain. V lost 1 base and J lost 4, with 13 bases in between. The CDR3 has 15 amino acids. Germline assignment: CDR1 LGHNA and CDR2 YSLEER. This CDR3 is CASSQGIGRTTEAFF. The CDR3 DNA follows: TGCGCCAGCAGCCAAGGGATAGGCAGGACCACTGAAGCTTTCTTT.

V gene TRBV5-1 combines with J gene TRBJ2-4, with a possible D match to TRBD1 (6 bases). This CDR3 is built from 14 residues. The V end lost 0 bases, the J end lost 8 bases, and 12 bases lay between the germline ends. The germline V gene encodes CDR1 SGHRS and CDR2 YFSETQ. As DNA, the CDR3 is TGCGCCAGCAGCTTGGGCAGGGGCGGATACATTCAGTACTTC. This encodes CASSLGRGGYIQYF.

This clonotype was picked up many times. The gene calls are TRBV20-1 and TRBJ1-5; the D is unclear. The length of the CDR3 is 15 residues. V lost 1 base, J lost 5 bases, and 15 bases lay in between. In germline, CDR1 is DFQATT, CDR2 SNEGSKA (reference sequence). CDR3 coding DNA: TGCAGTGCTAGAGGGCAGCCCGGCAATGATCAGCCCCAGCATTTT. Translation: CSARGQPGNDQPQHF.

This clonotype was seen repeatedly, ten times or more. V is TRBV20-1 and J is TRBJ2-1; TRBD1 matches 8 bases. The CDR3 sequence is 15 residues long. J was trimmed by 8 bases and V by 6 bases; bases with no gene match: 15. Germline V CDR1 and CDR2: DFQATT, SNEGSKA (reference sequence). The CDR3, as DNA: TGCAGTGCCCGAGATGTGGGGACAGGAGGGTATGAGCAGTTCTTC. Amino acid sequence: CSARDVGTGGYEQFF.

This clonotype was found many times. The CDR3 sequence: CASSPGLSGRTDTQYF. CDR3 sequence (DNA): TGTGCCAGCAGCCCCGGACTAAGCGGTAGGACAGATACGCAGTATTTT. The rearrangement joins TRBV5-6 to TRBJ2-3; D may be TRBD2 (6 bases). The germline V gene has CDR1 SGHDT and CDR2 YYEEEE. The CDR3 has 16 residues. V lost 4 bases to trimming and J lost 3 bases, with 18 bases between them.

The chain recombines TRBV19 with TRBJ2-5; TRBD2 is a possible D gene (5 bases). CDR3 length equals 14 residues. In germline, CDR1 is LNHDA, CDR2 SQIVND (reference sequence). V was cut by 6 bases and J by 3 bases, with 14 bases left in between. CDR3 coding DNA: TGTGCCAGTAGCGAGGGAACGGTAGAAGAGACCCAGTACTTC. This codes for CASSEGTVEETQYF.

In this sample, this clonotype turned up many times. V usage is TRBV13 and J usage is TRBJ1-2; D is undetermined. The V and J ends lost 4 bases and 5 bases respectively, with 11 bases between them. CDR1 and CDR2 from the germline V gene are PRHDT and FYEKMQ (reference sequence). The CDR3 is 13 residues long. The CDR3 spells CASSSPNFYGYTF. The CDR3 DNA sequence: TGTGCCAGCAGCTCCCCTAACTTTTATGGCTACACCTTC.

This clonotype was detected many times. This chain joins TRBV28 and TRBJ2-7; the D gene is possibly TRBD1 (5 bases). The germline V gene encodes CDR1 MDHEN and CDR2 SYDVKM. Trimming left V 2 bases short and J 6 bases short, with 8 bases between. The CDR3 is made up of 12 amino acids. Here the CDR3 DNA reads TGTGCCAGCAGTTTAGATGGGGCCGAGCAGTACGTC. It yields the protein CASSLDGAEQYV.

This clonotype was found many times. The chain links TRBV25-1 to TRBJ2-1; D ambiguous. CDR3 length: 16 residues. Germline V gene lookup returns CDR1 MGHDK and CDR2 SYGVNS. The V gene lost 2 bases and the J gene lost 0 bases, with 11 bases spanning the gap. The chain's CDR3 is CASSEPGRSSYNEQFF. CDR3 bases: TGTGCCAGCAGTGAACCAGGACGATCCTCCTACAATGAGCAGTTCTTC. Drawing the rest from reference TRBV25-1 and TRBJ2-1, the complete variable domain is EADIYQTPRYLVIGTGKKITLECSQTMGHDKMYWYQQDPGMELHLIHYSYGVNSTEKGDLSSESTVSRIRTEHFPLTLESARPSHTSQYLCASSEPGRSSYNEQFFGPGTRLTVL.

This clonotype was seen ten or more times. The rearrangement uses TRBV5-5 and TRBJ2-7; maybe TRBD1 (6 bases). V lost 4 bases and J 3 bases, leaving 17 bases between the germline ends. This CDR3 is 15 amino acids long. Germline V CDR1 and CDR2: SGHKS, YYEKEE (reference sequence). The DNA of the CDR3 is TGTGCCAGCAGCCCCAGGGCAGGGGATGTCTACGAGCAGTACTTC. Its protein product is CASSPRAGDVYEQYF.

The genes are TRBV5-1 and TRBJ2-3; 9 bases are a match to TRBD2. The germline CDR1 and CDR2 sequences are SGHRS and YFSETQ. V was pared by 0 bases and J by 4 bases, with 15 bases of the junction left unmatched. The CDR3 has 19 amino acids. The CDR3, as DNA: TGCGCCAGCAGCTTGGCTTTTGTAGCGGGGGTCGCGATGCCAGATACGCAGTATTTT. It specifies CASSLAFVAGVAMPDTQYF. The variable domain in full, with the rest retrieved from reference TRBV5-1 and TRBJ2-3, is KAGVTQTPRYLIKTRGQQVTLSCSPISGHRSVSWYQQTPGQGLQFLFEYFSETQRNKGNFPGRFSGRQFSNSRSEMNVSTLELGDSALYLCASSLAFVAGVAMPDTQYFGPGTRLTVL.

Comment on this clonotype: This may arise from a read error, as a much more abundant clone is one base away. The chain uses TRBV12-3 or TRBV12-4 and TRBJ2-1; 8 positions match TRBD2. This CDR3 spans 18 amino acids. Trimming took 2 bases from V and 4 from J; bases not matched to a gene: 13. The DNA of the CDR3 is TGTGCCAGCAGTTTACTTCTACCCGGAGCGGGGGAATACAATGAGCAGTTCTTC. Translation gives CASSLLLPGAGEYNEQFF.

The chain is built from TRBV30 and TRBJ1-5; D perhaps matches TRBD1 (5 bases). Looked up from germline, CDR1 is GTSNPN and CDR2 is SVGIG (reference sequence). V lost 0 bases to trimming and J lost 6 bases, with 15 bases between them. There are 15 residues in the CDR3. CDR3 loop: CAWSVSGSNRQPQHF. In DNA, the CDR3 is TGTGCCTGGAGTGTATCAGGGAGTAATCGTCAGCCCCAGCATTTT.

This clonotype was seen more than once but under ten times. The rearrangement uses TRBV6-5 and TRBJ1-5; 11 bases match TRBD1. The CDR3 consists of 16 residues. Germline V gene data show CDR1 as MNHEY and CDR2 as SVGAGI. The trim removed 9 bases at V and 0 bases at J, leaving 7 bases unmatched. This CDR3 reads CASRGTGGNSNQPQHF. In DNA form, the CDR3 reads TGTGCCAGTAGAGGGACAGGGGGAAATAGCAATCAGCCCCAGCATTTT.

The chain couples TRBV7-2 to TRBJ2-1; TRBD2 matches at 7 bases. The CDR3 has 14 residues. With V trimmed by 6 bases and J by 6 bases, 8 bases remained unmatched. Per the germline V gene, CDR1 is SGHTA and CDR2 is FQGNSA. The CDR3 loop is CASSLGLVVNEQFF. In DNA form, the CDR3 reads TGTGCCAGCAGTCTTGGACTAGTTGTCAATGAGCAGTTCTTC.

This clonotype appeared many times. The chain joins TRBV6-6 to TRBJ1-1, with D maybe TRBD1 (6 bases). The V gene's germline CDR1 is MNHNY and CDR2 SVGAGI (reference sequence). The V and J ends lost 4 bases and 1 base respectively, with 10 bases between them. This CDR3 contains 14 residues. CDR3 in amino acids: CASSSGRGNTEAFF. The CDR3 DNA reads TGTGCCAGCAGTTCTGGCAGGGGGAACACTGAAGCTTTCTTT.

In its sample, this clonotype was seen many times. This chain links TRBV20-1 with TRBJ1-5, with no clear D. Trimming stripped 3 bases from V and 1 base from J, with 13 bases between. The CDR3 loop spans 15 amino acids. Germline values: CDR1 DFQATT, CDR2 SNEGSKA (reference sequence). Here the CDR3 DNA reads TGCAGTGCTAGCCCTCGGGGTAACAGCAATCAGCCCCAGCATTTT. This encodes CSASPRGNSNQPQHF.

Ten or more counts support this clonotype. The V and J genes are TRBV5-1 and TRBJ2-2; a possible D gene is TRBD2 (5 bases). The CDR3 has 15 residues. Germline assignment: CDR1 SGHRS and CDR2 YFSETQ. V was clipped by 0 bases and J by 8 bases, with 14 bases between them. In nucleotides, the CDR3 is TGCGCCAGCAGCTTGGAGGGCAGCTCGGGAGGGGAGCTGTTTTTT. Translated, it gives CASSLEGSSGGELFF.

There are many counts of this clonotype. The genes are TRBV5-1 and TRBJ1-2; 9 nucleotides match TRBD1. Germline CDR1 SGHRS, CDR2 YFSETQ. With 4 bases clipped from V and 5 bases from J, the junction kept 3 bases outside the gene matches. This CDR3 spans 13 amino acids. The CDR3 region is CASSDGTGYGYTF. The CDR3 bases are TGCGCCAGCAGCGATGGGACAGGGTATGGCTACACCTTC.

This chain links TRBV4-2 with TRBJ2-1; 9 nucleotides agree with TRBD2. CDR1 and CDR2 (germline): LGHNA, YNFKEQ. V gave up 5 bases and J gave up 4 bases; unmatched junction bases: 12. The CDR3 contains 17 residues. The CDR3 is CASSLGAGGRDYNEQFF. DNA of the CDR3: TGTGCCAGCAGCTTAGGAGCGGGGGGAAGAGATTACAATGAGCAGTTCTTC.

V is TRBV12-3 or TRBV12-4 and J is TRBJ2-5, with D maybe TRBD2 (5 bases). This CDR3 is built from 17 residues. V was clipped by 4 bases and J by 4 bases, with 22 bases between them. The CDR3 DNA sequence: TGTGCCAGCAGTTCCGGCCCCGGGGTAATATTGGGAGAGACCCAGTACTTC. Translating it yields CASSSGPGVILGETQYF.

The rearrangement joins TRBV4-1 to TRBJ2-1, with a tentative D call TRBD1 (6 bases). With 4 bases removed from V and 2 bases from J, the gap between germline ends came to 15 bases. Germline CDR1 MGHRA, CDR2 YSYEKL. CDR3 length: 16 residues. The CDR3 region has the DNA TGCGCCAGCAGCCCTCTCACAGGGATCGCCTACAATGAGCAGTTCTTC. This gives the protein CASSPLTGIAYNEQFF.

The table lists this clonotype with many counts. J is TRBJ1-1 and V is TRBV4-3; no clear D. Looked up from germline, CDR1 is LGHNA and CDR2 is YSLEER. The V gene lost 0 bases and the J gene lost 5 bases, with 13 bases spanning the gap. This CDR3 comprises 15 residues. CDR3 in amino acids: CASSQDEGRGTEAFF. The CDR3 coding sequence is TGCGCCAGCAGCCAAGATGAAGGTCGCGGGACTGAAGCTTTCTTT.

This clonotype was counted at least ten times. The rearrangement links TRBV12-3 or TRBV12-4 to TRBJ1-1; D remains ambiguous. The CDR3 covers 15 residues. Trimming took 6 bases from V and 0 from J, leaving 14 bases between them. The CDR3 sequence is CASSQTRGMNTEAFF. Written as DNA, the CDR3 is TGTGCCAGCAGCCAAACGAGAGGCATGAACACTGAAGCTTTCTTT.

This clonotype was found many times. V gene TRBV20-1 combines with J gene TRBJ1-1; 7 positions match TRBD1. V lost 3 bases and J lost 4; bases outside the gene matches: 8. The CDR3 sequence is 14 residues long. Germline V gene sequence: CDR1 DFQATT, CDR2 SNEGSKA (reference sequence). The CDR3 DNA follows: TGCAGTGCTAGGATGGAGGGGGCAGGCACTGAAGCTTTCTTT. Its translation: CSARMEGAGTEAFF.

At least ten counts were recorded for this clonotype. The V call is TRBV4-3, the J call TRBJ1-2; D call uncertain. This CDR3 is built from 14 residues. Trimming shortened V by 0 bases and J by 8 bases, and 13 bases separated the two germline ends. CDR1 LGHNA and CDR2 YSLEER come from the germline V gene. CDR3 residues: CASSQDRTSGGYTF. The CDR3 region has the DNA TGCGCCAGCAGCCAAGACAGGACCTCCGGGGGCTACACCTTC.

This clonotype was counted at least ten times. The chain is built from TRBV12-3 or TRBV12-4 and TRBJ1-2; TRBD1 agrees at 7 bases. After removal of 6 bases from V and 4 bases from J, the junction contained 8 bases not matched to a gene. CDR3 length equals 14 residues. CDR3 sequence (DNA): TGTGCCAGCAGCTCGGACAGGATCCTCTATGGCTACACCTTC. This translates into CASSSDRILYGYTF.

This clonotype was counted ten times or more. The V gene is TRBV28, the J gene TRBJ1-5; D not certain. Germline V gives CDR1 MDHEN, CDR2 SYDVKM. The CDR3 consists of 15 residues. V was cut by 3 bases and J by 2 bases, with 11 bases left in between. Written as DNA, the CDR3 is TGTGCCAGCAGTTTCGAGGGTATTGGCAATCAGCCCCAGCATTTT. Its translation: CASSFEGIGNQPQHF. Supplemented by reference TRBV28 and TRBJ1-5, the full variable domain reads DVKVTQSSRYLVKRTGEKVFLECVQDMDHENMFWYRQDPGLGLRLIYFSYDVKMKEKGDIPEGYSVSREKKERFSLILESASTNQTSMYLCASSFEGIGNQPQHFGDGTRLSIL.

This clonotype has a count of ten or more. The chain carries TRBV20-1 and TRBJ2-7, with D perhaps being TRBD1 or TRBD2 (5 bases each). V was shortened by 5 bases and J by 2 bases, with 16 bases between the two germline ends. CDR3 length equals 14 residues. The germline V gene has CDR1 DFQATT and CDR2 SNEGSKA (reference sequence). The CDR3 nucleotides read TGCAGTGCTCGGGACGTAAAATACACCTACGAGCAGTACGTC. It codes for CSARDVKYTYEQYV.